This T cell receptor beta chain was found in a study of blood T cell repertoires in COVID-19 (TCRdb year 2020). Background for the entire study: The collaborator samples originated in the United States, Italy and Spain and spanned the acute and convalescent phases of COVID-19. Subjects who had been exposed to COVID-19, were actively infected with it, or had recovered from it provided the deeply sampled blood TCRbeta repertoires that made up the dataset. The repertoires were released in a freely available public database intended as a resource for research on the immune response to SARS-CoV-2. The sample metadata nearly always contained a de-identified subject ID, COVID-19 status, age in years and sex. The material from the prospective study consisted of cDNA or gDNA derived from T cells, B-cell-depleted T cells, or PBMCs. Samples were obtained from the ongoing ImmuneRACE study (first 160 participants) and from some 1,200 subjects provided by 6 global collaborators. Where available, HLA class I and class II types were taken from metadata supplied by the sample provider and were not determined by assay-based typing. Results the study describes overall, beyond this receptor: The quantity of clinical and demographic metadata differed by source and by participant and was supplied without curation.

On this clone itself: Its antigen remains unidentified. Per-nucleotide qualities are absent, and no much larger clonotype sits a single base away.

Participants in the prospective study were aged 18 to 89 years, lived in under 30 United States geographic areas, and enrolled through a virtual design. In the prospective study, participants were assigned to cohorts based on the clinical history participants reported in a screening survey and a study questionnaire. In the prospective study, whole blood, serum and a nasopharyngeal or oropharyngeal swab were collected from each participant by mobile phlebotomists. Additional blood draws and questionnaires over an approximately two-month period could optionally be provided by prospective study participants. Blood samples from the prospective study were shipped frozen or at room temperature prior to DNA extraction. TCRbeta CDR3 regions were amplified from genomic DNA using the immunoSEQ Assay, a bias-controlled multiplex PCR. The authors' pipeline ran thus. Within the assay, amplification of reference gene primers was used to estimate how many nucleated cells each sample contained. To quantify the absolute abundance of each unique TCRbeta CDR3 rearrangement, sequence reads were collapsed and filtered. For each sample, productive Simpson clonality was calculated as the square root of Simpson's diversity index over productive rearrangements. Not all clones reach the TCRdb copy of this immuneACCESS table, which keeps in-frame sequences only. Checked studies attribute under half of the gap to unresolved V genes and leave the rest unexplained. The DNA was the basis for D and trimming; V, J and clone size are from that table. A total of 300,000 to 500,000 clones appear in this sample, around 89% of them only once. Together, the top ten hold around 0.91% of the sample.

V and J are truncated by 2 bases and 4 bases respectively, leaving an intervening sequence of 18 bases. CDR1 is given as MDHEN and CDR2 as SYDVKM, both from the germline V gene. Including cysteine and phenylalanine, the CDR3 has 17 amino acids. Only CDR3 DNA is held: 51 bases, read in frame from base 1. The chain is assembled from TRBV28 and TRBJ1-3; the D gene is perhaps TRBD1, on 6 matching bases. The source of this sequence is a woman under 40 with acute COVID-19. The sequenced sample consisted of PBMCs or T cells enriched from blood (not recorded which). The DNA sequence is given as TGTGCCAGCAGTTTAGGGGGAACAGGGCTAGGCGGAAACACCATATATTTT. Its translation is CASSLGGTGLGGNTIYF.